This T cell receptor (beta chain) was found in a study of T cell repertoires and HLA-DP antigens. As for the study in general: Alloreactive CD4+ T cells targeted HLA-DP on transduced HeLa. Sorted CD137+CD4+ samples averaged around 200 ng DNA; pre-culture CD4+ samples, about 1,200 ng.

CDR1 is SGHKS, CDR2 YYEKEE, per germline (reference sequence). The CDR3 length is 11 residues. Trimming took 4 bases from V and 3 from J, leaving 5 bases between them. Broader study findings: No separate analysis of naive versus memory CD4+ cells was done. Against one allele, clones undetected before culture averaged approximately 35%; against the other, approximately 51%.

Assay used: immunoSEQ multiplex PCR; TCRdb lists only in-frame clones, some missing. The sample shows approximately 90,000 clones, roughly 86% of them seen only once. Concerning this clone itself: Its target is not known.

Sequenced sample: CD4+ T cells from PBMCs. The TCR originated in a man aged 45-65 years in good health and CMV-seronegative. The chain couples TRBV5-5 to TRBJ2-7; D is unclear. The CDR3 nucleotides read TGTGCCAGCAGCCCACTCTACGAGCAGTACTTC. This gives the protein CASSPLYEQYF.